This entry is about one TCR beta chain. The authors' processing: Amplification of reference gene primers was used by the study to estimate nucleated cell counts. The method was immunoSEQ multiplex PCR; TCRdb's version includes in-frame clones alone and lacks a portion of them. That table is the source of V, J and clone size, and D and trimming were worked out from the DNA. The data contain roughly 230,000 clones, about 82% of them seen just once; the ten biggest clones take up around 6.5%. This specimen comes from a study of blood T cell repertoires in COVID-19. Study details: Italy, Spain and the United States were the sources of the convalescent and acute COVID-19 samples. T cells, B-cell-depleted T cells, or PBMCs provided the cDNA or gDNA that served as material.

The CDR3 has 14 amino acids. Between the trimmed V and J ends, which lost 3 bases and 1 base, there was a span of 10 bases. The germline CDR1 and CDR2 sequences are LNHNV and YYDKDF (reference sequence). The clonotype comes from a woman aged 55-75 years with active or convalescent COVID-19. The sequencing sample was made of peripheral blood. This rearrangement joins TRBV15 to TRBJ2-7, with D perhaps matching TRBD1 (7 bases). The CDR3 region has the DNA TGTGCCACCAGCAGGCGGGACAGTTCCTACGAGCAGTACTTC. This codes for CATSRRDSSYEQYF.